The T cell receptor (beta chain) described here comes from a study of vaccination effects on CD4 cells after COVID-19. Background on the study: Sampling occurred a median 72 days post second dose, range 14 to 241.

A remark on this clone: Its target is not known.

At the end of about ten days of culture, CD4+ T cells were isolated. Participants received two doses of either the BNT162b2 or mRNA-1273 vaccine. A half-medium replacement with IL-2 medium was carried out on days 3 and 7. Assay used: immunoSEQ multiplex PCR; TCRdb lists only in-frame clones, some missing. This sample has 66,000 or so clones, with around 85% found just once. This CDR3 has 14 amino acids. Germline V gives CDR1 SEHNR, CDR2 FQNEAQ (reference sequence). V lost 4 bases to trimming and J lost 2 bases; unmatched junction nucleotides: 4. This chain connects TRBV7-9 to TRBJ1-1, with TRBD1 matching 7 bases. This TCR derives from a human donor who received a COVID-19 vaccine. The sample in question was CD4+ T cells from PBMCs cultured without peptide, obtained after COVID-19 vaccination. Written as DNA, the CDR3 is TGTGCCAGCAGCTCAACAGGGGCAAACACTGAAGCTTTCTTT. Translation: CASSSTGANTEAFF.